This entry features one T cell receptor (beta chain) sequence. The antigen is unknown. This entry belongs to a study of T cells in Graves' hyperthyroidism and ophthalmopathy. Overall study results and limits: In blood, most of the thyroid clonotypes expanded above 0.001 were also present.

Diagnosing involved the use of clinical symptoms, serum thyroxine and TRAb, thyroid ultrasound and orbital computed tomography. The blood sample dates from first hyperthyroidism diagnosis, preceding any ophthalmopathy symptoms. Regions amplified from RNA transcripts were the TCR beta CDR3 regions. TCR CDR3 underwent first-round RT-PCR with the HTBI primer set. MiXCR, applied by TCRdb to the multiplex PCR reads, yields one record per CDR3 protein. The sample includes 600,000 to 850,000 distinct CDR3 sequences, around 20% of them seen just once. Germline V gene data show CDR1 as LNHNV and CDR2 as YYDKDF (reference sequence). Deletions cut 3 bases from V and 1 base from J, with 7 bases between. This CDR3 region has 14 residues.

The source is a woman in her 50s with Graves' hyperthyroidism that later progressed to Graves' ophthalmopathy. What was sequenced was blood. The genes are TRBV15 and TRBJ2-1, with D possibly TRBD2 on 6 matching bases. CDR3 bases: TGTGCCACCAGCAGCGGGGGTTCCTACAATGAGCAGTTCTTC. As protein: CATSSGGSYNEQFF.